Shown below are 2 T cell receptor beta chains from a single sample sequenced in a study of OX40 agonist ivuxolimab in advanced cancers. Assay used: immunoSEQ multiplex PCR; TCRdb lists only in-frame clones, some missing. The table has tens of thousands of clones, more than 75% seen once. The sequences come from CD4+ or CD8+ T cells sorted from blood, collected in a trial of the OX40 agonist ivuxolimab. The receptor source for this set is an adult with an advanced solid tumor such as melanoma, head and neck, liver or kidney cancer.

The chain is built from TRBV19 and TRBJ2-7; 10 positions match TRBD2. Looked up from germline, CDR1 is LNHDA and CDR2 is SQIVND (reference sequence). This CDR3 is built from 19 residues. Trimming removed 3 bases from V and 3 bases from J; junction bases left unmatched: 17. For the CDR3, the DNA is TGTGCCAGTAGTATGCGAATCGGGCTAGCGGGAGTCCCTCTCTACGAGCAGTACTTC. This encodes CASSMRIGLAGVPLYEQYF.

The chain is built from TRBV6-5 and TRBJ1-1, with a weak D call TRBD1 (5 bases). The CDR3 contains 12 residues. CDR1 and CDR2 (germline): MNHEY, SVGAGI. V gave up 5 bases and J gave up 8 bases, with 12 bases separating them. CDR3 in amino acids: CASSQGWTEAFF. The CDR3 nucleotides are TGTGCCAGCAGTCAGGGATGGACGGAAGCTTTCTTT.